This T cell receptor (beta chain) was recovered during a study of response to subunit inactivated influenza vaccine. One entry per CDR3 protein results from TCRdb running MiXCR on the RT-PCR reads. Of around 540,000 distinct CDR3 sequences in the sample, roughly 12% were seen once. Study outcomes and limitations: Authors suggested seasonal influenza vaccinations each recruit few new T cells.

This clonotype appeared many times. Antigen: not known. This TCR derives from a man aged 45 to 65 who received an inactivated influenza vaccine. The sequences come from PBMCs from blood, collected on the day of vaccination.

The CDR3: CASSLMTGRDYTF. The CDR3 nucleotides read TGCGCCAGCAGCTTGATGACAGGGAGGGACTACACCTTC. The chain employs TRBV5-1 and TRBJ1-2; 7 positions agree with TRBD1. There are 13 residues in the CDR3. Germline values: CDR1 SGHRS, CDR2 YFSETQ. The trim removed 1 base at V and 10 bases at J, leaving 7 bases unmatched.